This T cell receptor (beta chain) was sequenced during a study of CD8 T cells in Susac syndrome. Study outcomes and limitations: The study's TCR sequencing and HLA analysis covered a relatively small number of individuals, and the study acknowledged this.

cDNA came from approximately 0.5 to 1 ug RNA primed by random hexamers. The CDR3 of TCR beta was amplified by immunoSEQ multiplex PCR across 54 Vbeta and 13 Jbeta. Each CDR3 protein gets one entry after TCRdb re-called the immunoSEQ multiplex PCR reads with MiXCR. In the table there are about 150,000 distinct CDR3 sequences, roughly 95% of which are singletons. Germline CDR1 is SGHTA and CDR2 is FQGTGA. The CDR3 sequence is 13 residues long. Trimming took off 1 base at V and 2 bases at J, with 4 bases between the two ends. From blood CD8+ and CD4+ T cells, TCR beta sequences were generated. Details on this clonotype: Antigen: not known.

Sequenced sample: CD4+ T cells from PBMCs. The chain employs TRBV7-3 and TRBJ2-3, with D unresolved. The clonotype originates from a human donor with Susac syndrome. The CDR3 loop reads CASSLIVTDTQYF. CDR3 sequence (DNA): TGTGCCAGCAGCTTAATTGTCACAGATACGCAGTATTTT.